Listed below are T cell receptor beta chains from one sample, sequenced in a study of cytomegalovirus exposure and HLA in healthy donors. This table comes from immunoSEQ multiplex PCR, and its TCRdb copy is limited to in-frame clones, with some not included. In the table there are tens of thousands of clones, over 60% of which are singletons. Material for sequencing was PBMCs. The origin of the receptors is a male donor in good health and CMV-seropositive. The conserved cysteine and the conserved F or W are not part of the CDR3 here.

V gene | CDR3 protein
TRBV6-5 | ASSSGQGAPNTQY
TRBV28 | ASSSLGTGDYNEQF
TRBV6-5 | ASSHRQGTSYEQY
TRBV28 | ASSLSPGREY
TRBV9 | ASGQLSGNTIY
TRBV5-6 | ASSLAGLAGTTSYEQY
TRBV6-6 | ASSYPDRGSKETQY
TRBV19 | ASSLPGGLGYT
TRBV30 | AWSSGGQETQY
TRBV18 | ASSPQTGGEKLF
TRBV28 | ASSRLAGGIDTQY
TRBV9 | ASSVESDEQF
TRBV4-2 | ASSQDGLAAYNEQF
TRBV18 | ASSPRPQAGTDTQY
TRBV4-1 | ASSQEVRARGEQY
TRBV30 | AWSGVAGPYEQY
TRBV5-1 | ASSLGSTATNEKLF
TRBV4-3 | ASSRTGSDYEQY
TRBV7-8 | ASSPGGGFEKLF
TRBV6-5 | ASRSTGTGTEAF
TRBV7-9 | ASSLASGGGRETQY
TRBV5-1 | ASSWLGASDEQY
TRBV4-1 | ASSQSQRSKETQY
TRBV28 | ASSLEATVGYT
TRBV7-9 | SSSPRTGGSFDGYT
TRBV6-5 | ASSYTDDGNEKLF
TRBV2 | ASNGGETQY
TRBV6-5 | ASSYSGQGGNQPQH
TRBV7-9 | ASSVWTGGAVSNQPQH
TRBV5-1 | ASSSDLGSSGELF
TRBV6-1 | ASSEDNGGCEY
TRBV4-1 | ASSQDDKTAGFPTYEQY
TRBV6-6 | ASSFREPPYEQY
TRBV28 | ASRPGTGGVQETQY
TRBV10-2 | ASTSERGGPGRY
TRBV11-2 | ASSLVSGQGRRAF
TRBV6-1 | ASRSRDRDYNEQF
TRBV10-3 | AIRAGQTSSPLH
TRBV19 | ASSPSEGGQPQH
TRBV19 | ASSIGLQGRQPQH
TRBV4-3 | ASSQGSGDTGELF
TRBV9 | ASSVQRELGEQY
TRBV18 | ASSLTIDRDGGYT
TRBV7-2 | ASSLVVGVGNEQF
TRBV5-8 | ASTFRTGRESQPQH
TRBV9 | ASSVEGGTGHTDTQY
TRBV5-4 | ASSLVTEQF
TRBV6-5 | ASSPTSGGYNEQF
TRBV5-1 | ASMFGGISEQGAGANVLT
TRBV5-6 | ASSSGVQSYGYT
TRBV2 | ASRDDRESYT
TRBV5-1 | ASSGGTSVIGNEQF